This T cell receptor beta chain originates from a study of blood T cell repertoires in COVID-19. Turning to the study itself: Acute and convalescent COVID-19 samples came from the United States, Italy and Spain. From T cells, B-cell-depleted T cells, or PBMCs came the material, which was cDNA or gDNA.

Assignment of participants to cohorts was predicated upon participant-reported clinical history. From germline, CDR1 is LNHDA and CDR2 SQIVND (reference sequence). V gave up 4 bases and J gave up 7 bases, with 10 bases separating them. CDR3 length: 13 amino acids. Original methodology: For nucleated cells, counts were estimated from reference gene primer amplification. Repertoires were generated with immunoSEQ multiplex PCR, while TCRdb's copy carries only in-frame clones and drops some. That table gives V, J and clone size, and the DNA gave D and trimming. This sample has more than 250,000 clones, with approximately 90% found just once.

The receptor was derived from a woman aged 40 to 55 with acute COVID-19. Sequencing used PBMCs or T cells enriched from blood (not recorded which). The chain recombines TRBV19 with TRBJ1-4; no clear D. CDR3 nucleotides: TGTGCCAGTAGTACCCTGCGGGCTGAAAAACTGTTTTTT. It translates to CASSTLRAEKLFF.